The T cell receptor (beta chain) under discussion was sequenced for a study of Ad26.COV2.S vaccination and SARS-CoV-2 variants. Findings and limits, study-wide: Estimates derived from TCR breadth and depth analyses may have underestimated total T cell responses. Greater spike-specific TCR breadth was seen in vaccine recipients than in placebo recipients.

On this clone: What it recognizes is unknown.

Treatment noted: roughly 20 received Ad26.COV2.S at low or high dose, single or two shots; five or six received placebo; per-sample allocation not given. Vaccine and placebo recipients were sampled on day 63 after the first injection. Based in Boston, the donor was an adult of 18-55 years. It was Wuhan-strain SARS-CoV-2 spike that the Ad26 vaccine vector expressed. This table comes from immunoSEQ multiplex PCR, and its TCRdb copy is limited to in-frame clones, with some not included. This table holds 350,000 to 500,000 clones, about nine tenths found once. The CDR3 sequence is 17 residues long. CDR1 and CDR2 from the germline V gene are MNHEY and SVGEGT. The V gene end was trimmed by 3 bases and the J gene end by 3 bases; junction bases not matched to a gene: 8.

Source: peripheral blood, taken in a trial of Ad26.COV2.S vaccine versus placebo. The rearrangement links TRBV6-2 or TRBV6-3 to TRBJ2-3; TRBD2 matches 11 bases. This TCR came from a person aged 18-65 years who received the Ad26.COV2.S COVID-19 vaccine or a placebo. The DNA for the CDR3 is TGTGCCAGCAGTTATACTGGCCCTAGCGGGAGGACAGATACGCAGTATTTT. Protein: CASSYTGPSGRTDTQYF.